This TCR beta chain was found in a study of blood T cell repertoires in COVID-19. Study in general: The United States, Italy and Spain were the sources of the acute and convalescent COVID-19 samples. T cells, B-cell-depleted T cells, or PBMCs supplied cDNA or gDNA.

This clone was picked up a small number of times. In the original processing: The assay estimated nucleated cells by amplifying reference gene primers. Data came from immunoSEQ multiplex PCR; TCRdb stores just in-frame clones and leaves some out. V, J and clone size derive from that table, while D and trimming were established from the DNA sequence. The data contain approximately 150,000 clones, around 87% of them singletons. The CDR3 extends over 13 amino acids. With 4 bases clipped from V and 6 bases from J, the junction kept 6 bases outside the gene matches. Germline CDR1 and CDR2: SGHKS and YYEKEE (reference sequence).

Sequencing input: peripheral blood. This TCR came from an older man with acute or convalescent COVID-19. The V and J genes are TRBV5-5 and TRBJ1-1; TRBD1 aligns across 7 bases. CDR3 loop: CASSRKQGSEAFF. In DNA, the CDR3 is TGTGCCAGCAGCAGAAAACAGGGGTCTGAAGCTTTCTTT.